What follows are 30 T cell receptor beta chains derived from one specimen sequenced in a study of shared clonotypes between healthy human individuals. Profiled with immunoSEQ multiplex PCR; TCRdb holds only in-frame clones, not every one. Of a few hundred thousand clones listed, around three quarters are singletons. Sequenced: PBMCs. These receptors all stem from a woman aged 40 to 50 in good health. Some clones in this sample may be carry-over from other donors' samples.

In regard to this clone: A single base separates this from a much larger clone, so it may be a read error. The V gene is TRBV29-1, the J gene TRBJ2-1, with D hard to call. Germline CDR1 and CDR2: SQVTM and ANQGSEA. This CDR3 contains 16 residues. Trimming cost V 1 base and J 0 bases, with 13 bases left between them. CDR3 sequence: CSVEGAGGLSYNEQFF. For the CDR3, the DNA is TGCAGCGTTGAAGGGGCTGGCGGCCTCTCCTACAATGAGCAGTTCTTC.

This clone has only a few counts. V and J are TRBV27 and TRBJ1-1; D perhaps matches TRBD1 (5 bases). The V gene's germline CDR1 is MNHEY and CDR2 SMNVEV (reference sequence). V lost 5 bases to trimming and J lost 1 base, with 11 bases between them. The CDR3 runs to 14 residues. CDR3 residues: CASSQGWANTEAFF. CDR3 nucleotides: TGTGCCAGCAGTCAGGGCTGGGCGAACACTGAAGCTTTCTTT.

This clone was counted many times. This sample includes further DNA sequences coding for the same CDR3. The chain uses TRBV9 and TRBJ2-7; D is uncertain. Germline V CDR1 and CDR2: SGDLS, YYNGEE. V shed 2 bases and J shed 4 bases, with 10 bases lying between them. The CDR3 spans 13 residues. The chain's CDR3 is CASSVIDGYEQYF. CDR3 nucleotide sequence: TGTGCCAGCAGCGTGATTGATGGTTACGAGCAGTACTTC.

This clone has more than one count but fewer than ten. CDR3 bases: TGTGCCAGCAGGTGGCAGGGGCGGAAGAATGAAAAACTGTTTTTT. Translated, it gives CASRWQGRKNEKLFF. This rearrangement joins TRBV27 to TRBJ1-4, with D possibly being TRBD1 (6 bases). The CDR3 loop spans 15 amino acids. Germline V gene data show CDR1 as MNHEY and CDR2 as SMNVEV (reference sequence). Trimming pared 6 bases from V and 5 bases from J, leaving 16 bases between.

The rearrangement uses TRBV30 and TRBJ2-7; 7 nucleotides align to TRBD1. The CDR3 covers 13 residues. From germline, CDR1 is GTSNPN and CDR2 SVGIG (reference sequence). Unmatched junction bases numbered 1, after V lost 0 bases and J lost 2 bases. The CDR3 DNA is TGTGCCTGGAGTGTTACAGGGGCCTACGAGCAGTACTTC. It yields the protein CAWSVTGAYEQYF.

The rearrangement links TRBV5-1 to TRBJ2-2, with 8 positions matching TRBD1. Germline V lookup: CDR1 SGHRS, CDR2 YFSETQ. This CDR3 is built from 15 residues. The V and J ends lost 4 bases and 6 bases, in that order; junction bases with no gene match: 8. The DNA of the CDR3 is TGCGCCAGCAGCCCGAACGTGGACAGGGCCGGGGAGCTGTTTTTT. This encodes CASSPNVDRAGELFF.

The V gene is TRBV7-3, the J gene TRBJ1-3; TRBD1 might be the D (6 bases). The germline gives CDR1 SGHTA, CDR2 FQGTGA. The CDR3 contains 12 residues. Between the trimmed V and J ends, which lost 0 bases and 11 bases, there was a span of 8 bases. This CDR3 reads CASSLTGQPIYF. CDR3 sequence (DNA): TGTGCCAGCAGCTTAACTGGACAGCCCATATATTTT.

The table lists this clone with a count of one. This clone may be a read error of a much larger clone one base away. Other DNA sequences in this specimen translate into the identical CDR3. The chain uses TRBV7-9 and TRBJ1-4; 7 bases are shared with TRBD1. Germline V gives CDR1 SEHNR, CDR2 FQNEAQ (reference sequence). This CDR3 has 14 amino acids. Trimming took 5 bases from V and 7 from J; bases not matched to a gene: 7. CDR3 residues: CASSPNQGGEKLFF. The DNA for the CDR3 is TGTGCCAGCAGCCCCAATCAGGGGGGTGAAAAACTGTTTTTT.

The chain is built from TRBV28 and TRBJ2-7; 11 nucleotides agree with TRBD1. The V gene end was trimmed by 6 bases and the J gene end by 3 bases; junction bases not matched to a gene: 7. The germline V gene encodes CDR1 MDHEN and CDR2 SYDVKM. The CDR3 has 15 amino acids. The CDR3 DNA sequence: TGTGCCAGCAGCTCAGGACAGGGGGCGGGCTACGAGCAGTACTTC. Its translation is CASSSGQGAGYEQYF. The full variable domain, completed using reference TRBV28 and TRBJ2-7, is DVKVTQSSRYLVKRTGEKVFLECVQDMDHENMFWYRQDPGLGLRLIYFSYDVKMKEKGDIPEGYSVSREKKERFSLILESASTNQTSMYLCASSSGQGAGYEQYFGPGTRLTVT.

The V gene is TRBV7-3, the J gene TRBJ2-1; TRBD2 matches 11 bases. The CDR3 is made up of 17 amino acids. Looked up from germline, CDR1 is SGHTA and CDR2 is FQGTGA. Losses at the gene ends were 5 bases for V and 1 base for J; bases not matched to a gene: 7. CDR3 region: CASSPLAGGASYNEQFF. CDR3 DNA: TGTGCCAGCAGCCCCCTAGCGGGAGGAGCGTCCTACAATGAGCAGTTCTTC. Combining the CDR3 with reference TRBV7-3 and TRBJ2-1 gives the whole variable domain GAGVSQTPSNKVTEKGKYVELRCDPISGHTALYWYRQSLGQGPEFLIYFQGTGAADDSGLPNDRFFAVRPEGSVSTLKIQRTERGDSAVYLCASSPLAGGASYNEQFFGPGTRLTVL.

The rearrangement joins TRBV4-2 to TRBJ1-1; possible D gene TRBD1, 5 bases. The CDR3 is 14 residues long. The V gene's germline CDR1 is LGHNA and CDR2 YNFKEQ. V was pared by 1 base and J by 3 bases, with 9 bases between. CDR3 nucleotide sequence: TGTGCCAGCAGCCAAGGGGCCAGGGACACTGAAGCTTTCTTT. The encoded protein is CASSQGARDTEAFF.

The chain recombines TRBV10-3 with TRBJ2-5, with TRBD2 matching over 11 bases. Trimming removed 2 bases from V and 4 bases from J; junction bases left unmatched: 3. The CDR3 totals 15 residues. Germline CDR1 and CDR2: ENHRY and SYGVKD. Written as DNA, the CDR3 is TGTGCCATCAGTGAGGCTAGCGGGAGGTCAGAGACCCAGTACTTC. Translating it yields CAISEASGRSETQYF.

The chain combines TRBV18 with TRBJ2-1; 9 nucleotides line up with TRBD2. J lost 1 base, V lost 2 bases, and 6 bases had no gene match. Germline V lookup: CDR1 KGHSH, CDR2 LQKENI. This CDR3 region has 17 residues. CDR3 loop: CASSPEAGGLSYNEQFF. CDR3 bases: TGTGCCAGCTCACCAGAGGCGGGAGGGTTGTCCTACAATGAGCAGTTCTTC.

The V and J genes are TRBV5-6 and TRBJ2-5, with 9 bases aligning to TRBD1. The J call could be wrong; TRBJ2-7 is a better fit for the DNA end. The V gene's germline CDR1 is SGHDT and CDR2 YYEEEE. CDR3 length: 17 residues. The CDR3 DNA reads as TGTGCCAGCAGCCAAAACCCCGGGACAGGGTGGGACTACGAGCAGTACTTC. Translating it yields CASSQNPGTGWDYEQYF.

This clone was seen once. The chain recombines TRBV19 with TRBJ1-1; D uncertain. This CDR3 has 13 residues. V gave up 3 bases and J gave up 5 bases, with 10 bases separating them. Germline values: CDR1 LNHDA, CDR2 SQIVND (reference sequence). The CDR3 region is CASSISRQTEAFF. The CDR3 region has the DNA TGTGCCAGTAGTATTTCTCGTCAGACTGAAGCTTTCTTT. Based on the CDR3 plus reference TRBV19 and TRBJ1-1, the full variable domain is DGGITQSPKYLFRKEGQNVTLSCEQNLNHDAMYWYRQDPGQGLRLIYYSQIVNDFQKGDIAEGYSVSREKKESFPLTVTSAQKNPTAFYLCASSISRQTEAFFGQGTRLTVV.

This clone was picked up a small number of times. The chain recombines TRBV28 with TRBJ1-1; D is ambiguous. The CDR3 spans 9 residues. Germline loops: CDR1 MDHEN, CDR2 SYDVKM. The CDR3 is CPLNTEAFF. The DNA of the CDR3 is TGTCCTCTGAACACTGAAGCTTTCTTT.

The V gene is TRBV7-9, the J gene TRBJ2-7; D is unclear. The CDR3 loop spans 11 amino acids. V lost 0 bases to trimming and J lost 6 bases, with 3 bases between them. CDR1 is SEHNR and CDR2 is FQNEAQ in the germline V gene (reference sequence). The CDR3 DNA follows: TGTGCCAGCAGCTTAGCCGGCGAGCAGTACTTC. This translates into CASSLAGEQYF.

This sequence joins TRBV5-4 and TRBJ1-2; D unresolved. Germline CDR1 SGHNT, CDR2 YYREEE (reference sequence). V gave up 0 bases and J gave up 4 bases, with 16 bases separating them. CDR3 length: 16 residues. The CDR3 DNA sequence: TGTGCCAGCAGCTTGGGGAACCAGGCTCAAAGCTATGGCTACACCTTC. This codes for CASSLGNQAQSYGYTF.

V and J are TRBV4-1 and TRBJ2-3; unclear D gene. Trimming removed 1 base at V and 0 bases at J, with 8 bases between. Germline V gene data show CDR1 as MGHRA and CDR2 as YSYEKL. The CDR3 loop spans 15 amino acids. DNA for the CDR3: TGCGCCAGCAGCCAAGGGGTCAGCAGCACAGATACGCAGTATTTT. This encodes CASSQGVSSTDTQYF.

This clone was seen only a few times. This chain joins TRBV6-6 and TRBJ2-5; the D gene is possibly TRBD2 (5 bases). The germline V gene encodes CDR1 MNHNY and CDR2 SVGAGI (reference sequence). The CDR3 extends over 15 amino acids. Trimming took off 6 bases at V and 0 bases at J, with 14 bases between the two ends. The CDR3 region is CASRGVSGYQETQYF. CDR3 bases: TGTGCCAGCAGGGGAGTCAGCGGCTACCAAGAGACCCAGTACTTC.

The gene calls are TRBV12-5 and TRBJ2-1; a possible D gene is TRBD1 (6 bases). The CDR3 consists of 14 residues. With 5 bases removed from V and 10 bases from J, the gap between germline ends came to 18 bases. The germline CDR1 and CDR2 sequences are LGHNT and FRNRAP. The CDR3: CASGLTGYNGEQFF. In DNA form, the CDR3 reads TGTGCTAGTGGTCTGACAGGCTATAACGGGGAGCAGTTCTTC.

This chain links TRBV5-5 with TRBJ1-1; perhaps TRBD1 as D (6 bases). V was pared by 5 bases and J by 2 bases, with 10 bases between. This CDR3 is 13 amino acids long. Germline values: CDR1 SGHKS, CDR2 YYEKEE (reference sequence). The CDR3 DNA sequence: TGTGCCAGCAGTGACAGGTTTAACACTGAAGCTTTCTTT. Its translation is CASSDRFNTEAFF.

The chain employs TRBV21-1 and TRBJ2-7; the table gives TRBD2 as D, unverified against the DNA. TRBV21-1 is an annotated pseudogene. CDR3 length equals 12 residues. The CDR3 spells CASILDSYEQYF. The CDR3 region has the DNA TGTGCCAGCATACTTGACTCCTACGAGCAGTACTTC.

The chain links TRBV19 to TRBJ2-7; 9 nucleotides align to TRBD2. Looked up from germline, CDR1 is LNHDA and CDR2 is SQIVND (reference sequence). The J segment lost 3 bases and the V segment lost 5 bases, leaving 5 bases of the junction unmatched. The length of the CDR3 is 14 residues. CDR3 coding DNA: TGTGCCAGTAGTCGGGGGACTAGCAGCTACGAGCAGTACTTC. This gives the protein CASSRGTSSYEQYF.

This chain joins TRBV5-1 and TRBJ1-5, with 9 bases identical to TRBD1. J lost 6 bases, V lost 4 bases, and 5 bases had no gene match. Germline V CDR1 and CDR2: SGHRS, YFSETQ. The CDR3 covers 14 residues. The CDR3 protein is CASSVGQGSQPQHF. The DNA of the CDR3 is TGCGCCAGCAGCGTGGGACAGGGAAGTCAGCCCCAGCATTTT.

The gene calls are TRBV18 and TRBJ1-1; tentative D call: TRBD1 (6 bases). The V end was cut by 3 bases, the J end by 3 bases, with 14 bases between. The V gene's germline CDR1 is KGHSH and CDR2 LQKENI. The CDR3 runs to 15 residues. The CDR3 here is CASSPSRRGHTEAFF. The CDR3, as DNA: TGTGCCAGCTCACCTTCTCGCAGGGGCCACACTGAAGCTTTCTTT.

This clone was detected once. Other DNA sequences in this specimen translate into the identical CDR3. The chain uses TRBV6-1 and TRBJ2-7; possible D gene TRBD2, 6 bases. The germline V and J ends were trimmed by 9 bases and 0 bases, with 15 bases remaining between them. CDR1 is MNHNS, CDR2 SASEGT, per germline. The CDR3 extends over 14 amino acids. The chain's CDR3 is CASSLAEISYEQYF. The CDR3 DNA reads as TGTGCCAGTAGTTTAGCGGAAATCTCCTACGAGCAGTACTTC.

The chain joins TRBV28 to TRBJ2-1, with 14 bases matching TRBD2. V gave up 8 bases and J gave up 9 bases; unmatched junction bases: 3. The CDR3 runs 13 residues. Germline V gene lookup returns CDR1 MDHEN and CDR2 SYDVKM. This chain's CDR3 is CASLGLAGAEQFF. The CDR3 bases are TGTGCCAGCTTGGGACTAGCGGGGGCTGAGCAGTTCTTC.

The V call is TRBV7-8, the J call TRBJ2-1; 10 nucleotides line up with TRBD2. CDR3 length: 17 amino acids. CDR1 SGHVS and CDR2 FQNEAQ come from the germline V gene. Trimming took 1 base from V and 8 from J; bases not matched to a gene: 11. In DNA form, the CDR3 reads TGTGCCAGCAGCTTAGTGGGGGGAGCGGGAGGGCCCGATGAGCAGTTCTTC. Translating gives CASSLVGGAGGPDEQFF.

The DNA for the CDR3 is TGTGCCAGCAGTGCGACTTCAGATACGCAGTATTTT. Its protein product is CASSATSDTQYF. This chain links TRBV6-1 with TRBJ2-3; D not resolved. V gave up 4 bases and J gave up 4 bases, with 6 bases separating them. CDR3 length equals 12 residues. Germline V CDR1 and CDR2: MNHNS, SASEGT.